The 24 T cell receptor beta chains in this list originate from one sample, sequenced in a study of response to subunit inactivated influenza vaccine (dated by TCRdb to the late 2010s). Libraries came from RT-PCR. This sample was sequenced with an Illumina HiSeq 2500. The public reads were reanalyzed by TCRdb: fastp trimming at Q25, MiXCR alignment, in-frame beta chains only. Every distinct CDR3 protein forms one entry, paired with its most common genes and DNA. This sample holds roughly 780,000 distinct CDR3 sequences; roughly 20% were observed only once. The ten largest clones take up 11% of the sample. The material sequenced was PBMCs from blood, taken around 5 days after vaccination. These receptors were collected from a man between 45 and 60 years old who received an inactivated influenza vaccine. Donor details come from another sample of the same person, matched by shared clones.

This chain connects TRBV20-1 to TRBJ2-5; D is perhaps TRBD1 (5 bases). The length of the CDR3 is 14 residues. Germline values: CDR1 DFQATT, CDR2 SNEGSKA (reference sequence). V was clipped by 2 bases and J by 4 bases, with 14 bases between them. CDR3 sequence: CSARPTDVPETQYF. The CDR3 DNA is TGCAGTGCTAGACCGACAGACGTTCCAGAGACCCAGTACTTC.

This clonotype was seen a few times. The CDR3 DNA reads as TGCAGTGCTAGGAGACAGGGGGTAATGAACACTGAAGCTTTCTTT. This gives the protein CSARRQGVMNTEAFF. This chain links TRBV20-1 with TRBJ1-1; TRBD1 agrees at 9 bases. The CDR3 covers 15 residues. Germline V gene sequence: CDR1 DFQATT, CDR2 SNEGSKA (reference sequence). Unmatched junction bases numbered 5, after V lost 3 bases and J lost 0 bases.

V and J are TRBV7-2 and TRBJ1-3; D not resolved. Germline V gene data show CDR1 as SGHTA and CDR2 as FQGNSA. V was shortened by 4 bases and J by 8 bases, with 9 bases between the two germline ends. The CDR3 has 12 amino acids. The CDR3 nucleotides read TGTGCCAGCAGCTCCACAGAGTACACCATATATTTT. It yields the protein CASSSTEYTIYF. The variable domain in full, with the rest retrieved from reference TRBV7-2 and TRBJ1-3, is GAGVSQSPSNKVTEKGKDVELRCDPISGHTALYWYRQSLGQGLEFLIYFQGNSAPDKSGLPSDRFSAERTGGSVSTLTIQRTQQEDSAVYLCASSSTEYTIYFGEGSWLTVV.

CDR3 nucleotides: TGTGCCATCAATTCCGGCGGGGGCAATGAGCAGTTCTTC. Translating gives CAINSGGGNEQFF. The rearrangement uses TRBV10-3 and TRBJ2-1; 7 positions match TRBD2. Trimming cost V 7 bases and J 6 bases; bases outside gene matches: 6. This CDR3 is 13 amino acids long. Germline CDR1 ENHRY, CDR2 SYGVKD.

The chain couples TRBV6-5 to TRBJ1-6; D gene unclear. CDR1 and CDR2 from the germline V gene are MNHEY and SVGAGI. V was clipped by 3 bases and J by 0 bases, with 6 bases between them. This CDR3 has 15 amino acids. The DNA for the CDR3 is TGTGCCAGCAGTTATGAGAGCTCCTATAATTCACCCCTCCACTTT. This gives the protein CASSYESSYNSPLHF.

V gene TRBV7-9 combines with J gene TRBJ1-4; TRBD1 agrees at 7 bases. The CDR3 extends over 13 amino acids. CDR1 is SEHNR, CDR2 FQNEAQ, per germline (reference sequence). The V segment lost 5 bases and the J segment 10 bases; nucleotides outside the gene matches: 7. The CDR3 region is CASSPRTGRKLFF. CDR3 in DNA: TGTGCCAGCAGCCCAAGGACAGGCCGAAAACTGTTTTTT. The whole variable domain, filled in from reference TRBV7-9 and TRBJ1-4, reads DTGVSQNPRHKITKRGQNVTFRCDPISEHNRLYWYRQTLGQGPEFLTYFQNEAQLEKSRLLSDRFSAERPKGSFSTLEIQRTEQGDSAMYLCASSPRTGRKLFFGSGTQLSVL.

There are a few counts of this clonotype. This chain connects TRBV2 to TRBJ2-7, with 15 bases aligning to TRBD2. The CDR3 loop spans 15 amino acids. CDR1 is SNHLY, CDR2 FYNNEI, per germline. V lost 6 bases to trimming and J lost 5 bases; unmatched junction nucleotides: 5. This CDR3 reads CASSPRTSGGDEQYF. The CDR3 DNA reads TGTGCCAGCAGCCCCAGGACTAGCGGGGGGGACGAGCAGTACTTC.

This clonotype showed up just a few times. For the CDR3, the DNA is TGCAGTGCTAGAGATCTAGGACAGGGGGCGGGAGCTTTCTTT. Its translation is CSARDLGQGAGAFF. The gene calls are TRBV20-1 and TRBJ1-1; 11 bases fit TRBD1. Germline CDR1 reads DFQATT; CDR2 reads SNEGSKA (reference sequence). V lost 0 bases and J lost 10; bases outside the gene matches: 7. The CDR3 loop spans 14 amino acids.

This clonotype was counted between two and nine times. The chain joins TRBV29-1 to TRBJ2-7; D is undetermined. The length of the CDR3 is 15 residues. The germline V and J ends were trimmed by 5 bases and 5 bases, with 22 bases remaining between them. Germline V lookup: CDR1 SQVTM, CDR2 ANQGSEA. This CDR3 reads CSVQIGRVVNDEQYF. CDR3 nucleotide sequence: TGCAGCGTTCAAATTGGCCGCGTGGTTAACGACGAGCAGTACTTC.

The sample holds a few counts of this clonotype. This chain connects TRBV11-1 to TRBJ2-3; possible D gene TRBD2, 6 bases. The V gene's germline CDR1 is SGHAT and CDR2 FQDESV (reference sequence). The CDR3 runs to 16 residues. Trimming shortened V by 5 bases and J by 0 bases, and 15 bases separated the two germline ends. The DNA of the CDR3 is TGTGCCAGCAGCCCGTCTAGCGTAGCTAGCACAGATACGCAGTATTTT. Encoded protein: CASSPSSVASTDTQYF.

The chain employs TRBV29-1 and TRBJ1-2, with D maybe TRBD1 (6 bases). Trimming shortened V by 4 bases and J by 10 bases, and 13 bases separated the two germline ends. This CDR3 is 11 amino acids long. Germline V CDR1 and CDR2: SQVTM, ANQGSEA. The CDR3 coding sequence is TGCAGCGTTGCTCAAACAGGGACCTACACCTTC. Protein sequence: CSVAQTGTYTF.

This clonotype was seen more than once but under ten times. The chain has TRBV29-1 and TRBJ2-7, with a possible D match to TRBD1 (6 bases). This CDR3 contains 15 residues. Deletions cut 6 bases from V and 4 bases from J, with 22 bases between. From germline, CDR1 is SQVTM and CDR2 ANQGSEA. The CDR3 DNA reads TGCAGCGTAGTCGTCCGGGACACAGCTATTTACGAGCAGTACTTC. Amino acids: CSVVVRDTAIYEQYF.

CDR3 in amino acids: CASSPPGLADYNEQFF. In DNA, the CDR3 is TGCGCCAGCAGTCCTCCGGGACTAGCGGATTACAATGAGCAGTTCTTC. The chain combines TRBV23-1 with TRBJ2-1; 11 bases are shared with TRBD2. TRBV23-1 is placed among ORFs of uncertain function. The CDR3 spans 16 residues. After removal of 4 bases from V and 4 bases from J, the junction contained 6 bases not matched to a gene.

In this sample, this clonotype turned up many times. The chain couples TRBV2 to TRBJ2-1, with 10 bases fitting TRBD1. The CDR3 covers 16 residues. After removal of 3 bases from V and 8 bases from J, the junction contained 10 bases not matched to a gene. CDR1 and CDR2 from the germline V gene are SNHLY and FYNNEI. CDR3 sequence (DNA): TGTGCCAGCAGTGAGCCGGGACAGGGGCCCCTCCATGAGCAGTTCTTC. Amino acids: CASSEPGQGPLHEQFF. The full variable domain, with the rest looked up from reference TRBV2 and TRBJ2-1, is EPEVTQTPSHQVTQMGQEVILRCVPISNHLYFYWYRQILGQKVEFLVSFYNNEISEKSEIFDDQFSVERPDGSNFTLKIRSTKLEDSAMYFCASSEPGQGPLHEQFFGPGTRLTVL.

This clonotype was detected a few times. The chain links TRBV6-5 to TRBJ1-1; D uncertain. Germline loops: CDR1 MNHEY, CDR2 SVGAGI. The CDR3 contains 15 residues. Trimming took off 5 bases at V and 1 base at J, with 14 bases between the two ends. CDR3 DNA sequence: TGTGCCAGCAGTACTACGGTATGGGAGAACACTGAAGCTTTCTTT. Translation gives CASSTTVWENTEAFF.

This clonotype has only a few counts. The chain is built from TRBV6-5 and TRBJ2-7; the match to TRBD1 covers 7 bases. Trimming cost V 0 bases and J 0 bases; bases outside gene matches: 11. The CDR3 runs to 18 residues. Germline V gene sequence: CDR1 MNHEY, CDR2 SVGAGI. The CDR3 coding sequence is TGTGCCAGCAGTTACTCGAGGTCGTCCGGGACAGCCTCCTACGAGCAGTACTTC. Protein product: CASSYSRSSGTASYEQYF.

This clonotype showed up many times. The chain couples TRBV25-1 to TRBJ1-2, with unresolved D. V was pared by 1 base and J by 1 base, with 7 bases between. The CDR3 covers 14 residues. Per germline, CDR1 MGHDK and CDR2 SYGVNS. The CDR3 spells CASSELSVNYGYTF. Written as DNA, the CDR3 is TGTGCCAGCAGTGAATTGTCGGTTAACTATGGCTACACCTTC.

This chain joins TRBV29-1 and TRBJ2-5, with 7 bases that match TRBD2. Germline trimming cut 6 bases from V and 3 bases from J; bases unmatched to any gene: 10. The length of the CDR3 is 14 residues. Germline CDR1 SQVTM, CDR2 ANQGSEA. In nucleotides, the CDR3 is TGCAGCGTCCAAGCTAGCGGAAGAGAAGAGACCCAGTACTTC. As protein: CSVQASGREETQYF.

The CDR3 DNA follows: TGTGCCAGCAGCTGGGCAGCGGGATTCTACGAGCAGTACTTC. As protein: CASSWAAGFYEQYF. The chain joins TRBV7-2 to TRBJ2-7; 7 bases match TRBD2. The germline CDR1 and CDR2 sequences are SGHTA and FQGNSA. The CDR3 is made up of 14 amino acids. V lost 4 bases and J lost 3; bases outside the gene matches: 6.

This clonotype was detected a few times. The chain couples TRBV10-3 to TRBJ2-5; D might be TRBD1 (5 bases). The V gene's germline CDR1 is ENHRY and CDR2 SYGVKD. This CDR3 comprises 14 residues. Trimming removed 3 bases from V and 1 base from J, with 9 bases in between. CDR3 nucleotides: TGTGCCATCAGTGATTGGGGCGGCCAAGAGACCCAGTACTTC. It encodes CAISDWGGQETQYF.

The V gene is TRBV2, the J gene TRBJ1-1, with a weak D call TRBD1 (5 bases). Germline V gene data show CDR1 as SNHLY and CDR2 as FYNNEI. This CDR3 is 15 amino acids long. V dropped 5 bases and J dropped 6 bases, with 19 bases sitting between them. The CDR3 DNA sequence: TGTGCCAGCAGTAAGACGGGTCAGGGAGGGTCTGAAGCTTTCTTT. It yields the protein CASSKTGQGGSEAFF.

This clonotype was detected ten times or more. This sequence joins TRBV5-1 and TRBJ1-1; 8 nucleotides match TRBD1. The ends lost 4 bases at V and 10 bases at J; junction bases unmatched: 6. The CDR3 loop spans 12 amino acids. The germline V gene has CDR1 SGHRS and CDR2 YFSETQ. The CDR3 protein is CASSLGQGRAFF. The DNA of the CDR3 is TGCGCCAGCAGCCTAGGACAGGGTCGAGCTTTCTTT.

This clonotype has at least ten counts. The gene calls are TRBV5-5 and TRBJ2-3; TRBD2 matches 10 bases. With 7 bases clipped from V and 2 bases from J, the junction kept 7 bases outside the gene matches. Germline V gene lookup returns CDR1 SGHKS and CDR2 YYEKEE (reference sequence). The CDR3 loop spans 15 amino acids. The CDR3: CASFPLAGYTDTQYF. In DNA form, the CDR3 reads TGTGCCAGCTTCCCACTAGCGGGGTACACAGATACGCAGTATTTT. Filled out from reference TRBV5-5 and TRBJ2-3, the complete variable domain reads DAGVTQSPTHLIKTRGQQVTLRCSPISGHKSVSWYQQVLGQGPQFIFQYYEKEERGRGNFPDRFSARQFPNYSSELNVNALLLGDSALYLCASFPLAGYTDTQYFGPGTRLTVL.

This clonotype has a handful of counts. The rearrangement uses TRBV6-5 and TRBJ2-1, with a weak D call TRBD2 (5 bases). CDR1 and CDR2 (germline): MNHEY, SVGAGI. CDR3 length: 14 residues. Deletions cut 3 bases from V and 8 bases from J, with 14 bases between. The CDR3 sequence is CASSYRDSGDEQFF. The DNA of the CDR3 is TGTGCCAGCAGTTATAGGGATTCCGGGGATGAGCAGTTCTTC.